The subject of this entry is one T cell receptor (beta chain). The antigen is not known. The data derive from a study of cytomegalovirus exposure and HLA in healthy donors. Looked up from germline, CDR1 is MDHEN and CDR2 is SYDVKM. V lost 6 bases to trimming and J lost 5 bases; unmatched junction nucleotides: 10. The CDR3 extends over 15 amino acids. Primers included in the PCR were 60 Vbeta and 13 Jbeta primers. Clones were sequenced by immunoSEQ multiplex PCR, and TCRdb holds only the in-frame ones, with some missing. This table has about 110,000 clones, approximately 70% appearing once. The donors, nominally healthy at sampling, likely had unrecorded immune exposures. Study observations and caveats: The study assumed roughly uniform donor sequencing depth for presence/absence analyses.

This TCR was sampled from a man aged 30 to 45 in good health and CMV-seronegative. Sample: PBMCs. The rearrangement uses TRBV28 and TRBJ2-5; 9 bases are a match to TRBD1. Here the CDR3 reads CASRPTGGAVETQYF. The DNA of the CDR3 is TGTGCCAGCAGACCAACAGGGGGCGCGGTGGAGACCCAGTACTTC. Filled out from reference TRBV28 and TRBJ2-5, the complete variable domain reads DVKVTQSSRYLVKRTGEKVFLECVQDMDHENMFWYRQDPGLGLRLIYFSYDVKMKEKGDIPEGYSVSREKKERFSLILESASTNQTSMYLCASRPTGGAVETQYFGPGTRLLVL.